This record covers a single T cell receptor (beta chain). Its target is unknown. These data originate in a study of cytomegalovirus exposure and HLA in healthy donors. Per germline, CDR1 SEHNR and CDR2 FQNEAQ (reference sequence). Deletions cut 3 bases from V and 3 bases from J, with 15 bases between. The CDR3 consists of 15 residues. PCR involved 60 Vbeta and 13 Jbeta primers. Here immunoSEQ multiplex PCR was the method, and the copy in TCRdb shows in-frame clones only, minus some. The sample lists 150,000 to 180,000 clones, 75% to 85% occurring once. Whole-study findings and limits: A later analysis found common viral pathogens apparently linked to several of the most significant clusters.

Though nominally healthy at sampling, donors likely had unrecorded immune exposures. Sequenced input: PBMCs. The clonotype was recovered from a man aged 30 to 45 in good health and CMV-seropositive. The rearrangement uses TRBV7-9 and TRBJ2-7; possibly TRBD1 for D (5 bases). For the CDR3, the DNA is TGTGCCAGCAGCTTTGGCCAGGGCGCCTTCTACGAGCAGTACTTC. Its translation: CASSFGQGAFYEQYF.